This TCR beta chain emerged from a study of cytomegalovirus exposure and HLA in healthy donors. Study-wide results and caveats: TCR beta chains associated with HLA were, in a later analysis, more clonally expanded than equally common others.

The table lists this clone with a few counts. Its antigen is not known. PCR involved 60 Vbeta and 13 Jbeta primers. Assay used: immunoSEQ multiplex PCR; TCRdb lists only in-frame clones, some missing. The data hold about 81,000 clones, with more than 60% observed a single time. Germline loops: CDR1 GTSNPN, CDR2 SVGIG (reference sequence). There are 12 residues in the CDR3. J lost 0 bases, V lost 5 bases, and 0 bases had no gene match. The clonotype comes from a man aged 50-59 years in good health and CMV-seropositive. The chain carries TRBV30 and TRBJ2-7; 8 bases fit TRBD1. The sequencing sample was made of PBMCs. The CDR3 coding sequence is TGTGCCTGGGGGACAGGCTCCTACGAGCAGTACTTC. This encodes CAWGTGSYEQYF.